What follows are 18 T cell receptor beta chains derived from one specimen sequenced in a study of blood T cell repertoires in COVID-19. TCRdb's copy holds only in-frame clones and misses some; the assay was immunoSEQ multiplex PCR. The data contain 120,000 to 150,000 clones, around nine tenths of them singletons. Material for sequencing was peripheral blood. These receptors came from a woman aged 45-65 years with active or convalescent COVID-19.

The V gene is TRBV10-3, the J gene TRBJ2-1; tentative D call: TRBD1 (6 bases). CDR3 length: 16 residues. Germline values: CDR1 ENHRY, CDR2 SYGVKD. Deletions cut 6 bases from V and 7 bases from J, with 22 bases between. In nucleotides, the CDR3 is TGTGCCATCAGCGGGACGGTTAAGGAGAGGGGGAATGAGCAGTTCTTC. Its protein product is CAISGTVKERGNEQFF.

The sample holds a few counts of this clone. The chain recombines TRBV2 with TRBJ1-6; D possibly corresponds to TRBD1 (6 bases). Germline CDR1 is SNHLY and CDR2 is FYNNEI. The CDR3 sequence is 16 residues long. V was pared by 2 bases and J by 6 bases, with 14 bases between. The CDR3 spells CASSESKGQINSPLHF. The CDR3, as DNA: TGTGCCAGCAGTGAATCCAAAGGACAGATTAATTCACCCCTCCACTTT.

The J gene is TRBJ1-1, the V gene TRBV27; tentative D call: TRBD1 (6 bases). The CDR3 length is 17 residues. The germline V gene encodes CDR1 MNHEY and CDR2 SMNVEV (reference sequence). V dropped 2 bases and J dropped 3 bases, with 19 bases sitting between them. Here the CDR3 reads CASSLPQGIGGDTEAFF. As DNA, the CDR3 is TGTGCCAGCAGTTTACCCCAGGGGATAGGGGGGGACACTGAAGCTTTCTTT.

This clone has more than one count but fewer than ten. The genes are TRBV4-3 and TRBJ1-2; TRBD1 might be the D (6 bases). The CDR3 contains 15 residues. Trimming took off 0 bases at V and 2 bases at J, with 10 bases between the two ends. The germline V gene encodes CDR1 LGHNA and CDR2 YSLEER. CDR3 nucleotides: TGCGCCAGCAGCCAAGACCGGACAGAGAACTATGGCTACACCTTC. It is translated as CASSQDRTENYGYTF.

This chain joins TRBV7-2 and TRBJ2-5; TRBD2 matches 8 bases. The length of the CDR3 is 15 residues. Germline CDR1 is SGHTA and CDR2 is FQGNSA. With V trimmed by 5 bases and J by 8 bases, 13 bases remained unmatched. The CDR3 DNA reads TGTGCCAGCAGCCCAAGTAGCGGGACCTATGATACCCAGTACTTC. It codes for CASSPSSGTYDTQYF.

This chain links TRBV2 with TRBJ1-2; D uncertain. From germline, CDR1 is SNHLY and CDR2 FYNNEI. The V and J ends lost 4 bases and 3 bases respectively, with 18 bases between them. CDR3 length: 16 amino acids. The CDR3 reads CASSGQEGSYDYGYTF. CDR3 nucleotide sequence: TGTGCCAGCAGTGGGCAGGAGGGTAGCTACGACTATGGCTACACCTTC.

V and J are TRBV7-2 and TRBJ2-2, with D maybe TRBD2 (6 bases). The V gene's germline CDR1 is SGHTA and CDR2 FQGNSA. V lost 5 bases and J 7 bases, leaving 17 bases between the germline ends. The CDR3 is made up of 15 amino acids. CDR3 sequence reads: CASSPGTPRGGELFF. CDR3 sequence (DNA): TGTGCCAGCAGCCCCGGGACTCCTAGGGGCGGGGAGCTGTTTTTT.

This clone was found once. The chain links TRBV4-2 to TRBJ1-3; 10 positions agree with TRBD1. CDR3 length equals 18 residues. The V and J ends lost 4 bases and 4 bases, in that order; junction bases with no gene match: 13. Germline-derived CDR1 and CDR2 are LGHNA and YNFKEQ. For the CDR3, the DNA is TGTGCCAGCAGCCGAAAATTGGGAGGACAGGGGGGAGGAAACACCATATATTTT. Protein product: CASSRKLGGQGGGNTIYF.

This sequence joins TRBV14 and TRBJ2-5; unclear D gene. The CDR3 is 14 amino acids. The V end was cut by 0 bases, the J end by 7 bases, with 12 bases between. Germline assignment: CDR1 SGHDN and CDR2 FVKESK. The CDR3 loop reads CASSQDAMYRTQYF. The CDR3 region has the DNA TGTGCCAGCAGCCAAGATGCTATGTACAGGACCCAGTACTTC.

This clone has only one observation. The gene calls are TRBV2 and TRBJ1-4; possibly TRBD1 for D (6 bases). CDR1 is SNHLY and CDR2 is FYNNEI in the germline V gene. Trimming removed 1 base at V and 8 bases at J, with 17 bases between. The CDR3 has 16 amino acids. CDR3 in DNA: TGTGCCAGCAGTGAAGGGACAGCCGGTTTGTCGGAAAAACTGTTTTTT. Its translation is CASSEGTAGLSEKLFF.

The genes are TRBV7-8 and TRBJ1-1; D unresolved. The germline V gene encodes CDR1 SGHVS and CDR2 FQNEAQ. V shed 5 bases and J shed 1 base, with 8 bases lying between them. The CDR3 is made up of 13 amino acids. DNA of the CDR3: TGTGCCAGCAGCCGGAGGCAGAACACTGAAGCTTTCTTT. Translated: CASSRRQNTEAFF.

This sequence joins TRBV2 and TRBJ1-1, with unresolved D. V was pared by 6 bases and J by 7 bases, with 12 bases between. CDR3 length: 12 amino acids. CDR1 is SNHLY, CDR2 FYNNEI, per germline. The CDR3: CASSGREIEAFF. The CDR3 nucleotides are TGTGCCAGCAGCGGGAGGGAGATTGAAGCTTTCTTT.

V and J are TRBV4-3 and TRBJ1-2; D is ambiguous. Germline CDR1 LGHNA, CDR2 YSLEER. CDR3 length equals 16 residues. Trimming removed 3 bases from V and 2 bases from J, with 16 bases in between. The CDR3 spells CASSHNSGSPNYGYTF. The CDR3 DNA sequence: TGCGCCAGCAGCCATAACAGCGGGTCACCCAACTATGGCTACACCTTC.

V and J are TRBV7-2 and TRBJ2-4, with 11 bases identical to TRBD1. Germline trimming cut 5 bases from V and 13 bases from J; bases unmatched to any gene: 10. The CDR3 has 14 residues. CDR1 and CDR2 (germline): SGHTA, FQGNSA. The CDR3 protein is CASSPSEGQGEQYF. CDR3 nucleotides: TGTGCCAGCAGCCCATCGGAGGGACAGGGGGAACAGTACTTC.

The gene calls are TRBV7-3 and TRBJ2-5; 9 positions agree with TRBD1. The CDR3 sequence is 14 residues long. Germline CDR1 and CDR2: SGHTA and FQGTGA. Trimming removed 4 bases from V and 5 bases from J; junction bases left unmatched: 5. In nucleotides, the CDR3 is TGTGCCAGCAGCTCGACAGGGGGACGCGAGACCCAGTACTTC. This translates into CASSSTGGRETQYF.

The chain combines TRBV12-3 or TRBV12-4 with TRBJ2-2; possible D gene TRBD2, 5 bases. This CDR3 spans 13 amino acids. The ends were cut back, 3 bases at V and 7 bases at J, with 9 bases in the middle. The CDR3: CASSLREGGELFF. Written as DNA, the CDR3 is TGTGCCAGCAGTTTGCGTGAGGGCGGGGAGCTGTTTTTT.

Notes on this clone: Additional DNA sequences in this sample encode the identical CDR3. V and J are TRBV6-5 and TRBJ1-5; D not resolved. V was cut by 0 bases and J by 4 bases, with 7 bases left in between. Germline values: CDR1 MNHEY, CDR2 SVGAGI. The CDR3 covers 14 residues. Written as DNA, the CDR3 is TGTGCCAGCAGTTACTCCGGCGGTAATCAGCCCCAGCATTTT. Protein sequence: CASSYSGGNQPQHF.

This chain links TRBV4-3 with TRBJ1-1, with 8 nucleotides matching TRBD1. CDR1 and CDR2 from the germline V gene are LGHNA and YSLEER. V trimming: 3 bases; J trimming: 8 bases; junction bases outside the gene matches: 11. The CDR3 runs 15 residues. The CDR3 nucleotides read TGCGCCAGCAGCCAGGACAGGGCCTACGTTAGAGAAGCTTTCTTT. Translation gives CASSQDRAYVREAFF.